These T cell receptor beta chains were read from a single sample in a study of CD8+CD57+ T cells in acquired aplastic anemia. TCRdb called the reads again in MiXCR, with one record for every CDR3 protein. This sample has 200,000 to 250,000 distinct CDR3 sequences, with around 43% found just once. The sequencing input was sorted CD4+, CD8+, or CD8+CD57+ T cells (not recorded which) from PBMCs. Every receptor here comes from a human donor with aplastic anemia. CDR3s include the opening cysteine and the closing phenylalanine or tryptophan.

J: TRBJ1-1; V: TRBV5-1; CDR3: CASSLREANTEAFF
J: TRBJ2-7; V: TRBV4-3; CDR3: CASSQSTGGYEQYF
J: TRBJ2-7; V: TRBV12-3/TRBV12-4; CDR3: CASSGTGNHEQYF
J: TRBJ1-1; V: TRBV15; CDR3: CATSLSNMNTEAFF
J: TRBJ2-7; V: TRBV9; CDR3: CASSVTPGVYEQYF
J: TRBJ1-2; V: TRBV7-3; CDR3: CASSFGAPYGYTF
J: TRBJ1-2; V: TRBV29-1; CDR3: CSATGGSHGYTF
J: TRBJ1-2; V: TRBV25-1; CDR3: CASSSGQPIGFYGYTF
J: TRBJ1-1; V: TRBV14; CDR3: CASSQGRVWNTEAFF
J: TRBJ2-3; V: TRBV20-1; CDR3: CSARDRVAGEVDTQYF
J: TRBJ1-2; V: TRBV30; CDR3: CAWSAGTGDGYTF
J: TRBJ1-5; V: TRBV7-7; CDR3: CASSLRENQPQHF
J: TRBJ2-7; V: TRBV14; CDR3: CASSQPLGEQYF
J: TRBJ1-6; V: TRBV10-3; CDR3: CAISESTRGQNNSPLHF
J: TRBJ1-5; V: TRBV4-3; CDR3: CASSQDARGGNQPQHF
J: TRBJ2-1; V: TRBV27; CDR3: CASNFGTSGRNEQFF
J: TRBJ1-5; V: TRBV27; CDR3: CASSLGQGRSQPQHF
J: TRBJ1-3; V: TRBV7-9; CDR3: CASSLPLGGERSGNTIYF
J: TRBJ2-2; V: TRBV20-1; CDR3: CSGLAATGELFF
J: TRBJ2-5; V: TRBV20-1; CDR3: CSARWGLAAGETQYF
J: TRBJ1-2; V: TRBV7-9; CDR3: CASSLAGGQWDGYTF
J: TRBJ2-1; V: TRBV15; CDR3: CATSGRPYNEQFF
J: TRBJ1-4; V: TRBV15; CDR3: CATSFVEGEKLFF
J: TRBJ1-5; V: TRBV7-2; CDR3: CASSLHGAFSNQPQHF
J: TRBJ1-1; V: TRBV7-2; CDR3: CASSQGLPNTEAFF
J: TRBJ2-6; V: TRBV20-1; CDR3: CSASFGGSGANVLTF
J: TRBJ2-5; V: TRBV24-1; CDR3: CATSDPSSVQETQYF